This T cell receptor (beta chain) comes out of a study of T cell responses to AZD1222 COVID-19 vaccine. Trimming left V 3 bases short and J 1 base short, with 3 bases between. The CDR3 runs 12 residues. CDR1 SEHNR and CDR2 FQNEAQ come from the germline V gene (reference sequence). Data came from immunoSEQ multiplex PCR; TCRdb stores just in-frame clones and leaves some out. The data hold about 110,000 clones, with more than 75% observed a single time. A note on this clone: Its antigen is undetermined.

Study-level results: Compared with day 0, the breadth and depth of the Spike-specific TCR repertoire rose significantly after two doses of AZD1222. The study sampled repertoires only after the peak T cell response.

The genes are TRBV7-9 and TRBJ1-1; no definite D call. This clonotype was obtained from an adult in good health. The specimen comprised peripheral blood, sampled on day 0 of AZD1222 vaccination. The CDR3: CASSLENTEAFF. CDR3 nucleotide sequence: TGTGCCAGCAGCTTGGAGAACACTGAAGCTTTCTTT.